The rows below give T cell receptor beta chains drawn from one sample of a study of blood T cell repertoires in COVID-19. Measured with immunoSEQ multiplex PCR; TCRdb has only the in-frame clones, and not every one. This sample has under 300,000 clones; about 88% occur once, and the top ten carry 2.1%. Sequencing was carried out using peripheral blood. The receptors were sampled from a woman between 35 and 50 years old who had recovered from COVID-19. Each CDR3 is given with its conserved first and last residue. A D gene is named only where the DNA matches it firmly. Size tells how often a clone was seen (once, few, many) or the class of an expanded clone, and some rows leave it out.

V gene	J gene	D gene	clone size	CDR3 protein	CDR3 DNA
TRBV19	TRBJ2-2	TRBD2	NA	CASSDSGRATGELFF	TGTGCCAGTAGTGATAGCGGGAGGGCCACCGGGGAGCTGTTTTTT
TRBV28	TRBJ1-2	NA	NA	CASSFPGVNYGYTF	TGTGCCAGCAGTTTTCCGGGGGTGAACTATGGCTACACCTTC
TRBV5-8	TRBJ2-2	TRBD2	NA	CASSLLALAGIAGELFF	TGTGCCAGCAGCTTGTTGGCCCTAGCGGGAATTGCCGGGGAGCTGTTTTTT
TRBV28	TRBJ1-6	NA	NA	CASSLLQGPSSYNSPLHF	TGTGCCAGCAGTTTATTACAGGGTCCTAGCTCCTATAATTCACCCCTCCACTTT
TRBV29-1	TRBJ1-2	NA	NA	CSVEEGRGEGYTF	TGCAGCGTTGAAGAAGGCAGGGGTGAAGGCTACACCTTC
TRBV24-1	TRBJ2-1	NA	NA	CATSDLQKGGDHNEQFF	TGTGCCACCAGTGATTTGCAAAAAGGGGGGGATCACAATGAGCAGTTCTTC
TRBV4-3	TRBJ1-3	NA	NA	CASSQDASSGNTIYF	TGCGCCAGCAGCCAAGATGCGTCCTCTGGAAACACCATATATTTT
TRBV30	TRBJ2-3	TRBD2	NA	CAWSVQAGADTQYF	TGTGCCTGGAGTGTACAAGCGGGAGCAGATACGCAGTATTTT
TRBV15	TRBJ1-4	TRBD1	NA	CATSPGQGYIDEKLFF	TGTGCCACCAGCCCTGGACAGGGCTATATAGATGAAAAACTGTTTTTT
TRBV18	TRBJ1-1	TRBD1	NA	CASSSILIQGALYTEAFF	TGTGCCAGCTCATCAATCCTCATACAGGGGGCGTTGTACACTGAAGCTTTCTTT
TRBV3-1/TRBV3-2	TRBJ1-6	TRBD1	NA	CASSQDTGALVHSPLHF	TGTGCCAGCAGCCAAGACACAGGGGCCTTGGTTCATTCACCCCTCCACTTT
TRBV7-2	TRBJ2-4	NA	NA	CASSLVEGKNIQYF	TGTGCCAGCAGCTTAGTCGAGGGAAAAAACATTCAGTACTTC
TRBV9	TRBJ1-1	NA	NA	CASSGVGGAEAFF	TGTGCCAGCAGCGGGGTTGGGGGCGCTGAAGCTTTCTTT
TRBV13	TRBJ2-1	NA	NA	CASSFTSGRSSYNEQFF	TGTGCCAGCAGCTTTACCAGCGGGCGGAGCTCCTACAATGAGCAGTTCTTC
TRBV9	TRBJ2-1	NA	NA	CASSVDVQAYNEQFF	TGTGCCAGCAGCGTAGATGTGCAGGCCTACAATGAGCAGTTCTTC
TRBV5-6	TRBJ1-4	NA	NA	CASRQTGRGVTNEKLFF	TGTGCCAGCAGACAAACAGGGAGAGGAGTAACTAATGAAAAACTGTTTTTT
TRBV15	TRBJ1-4	TRBD1	NA	CATSSGTGGFSEKLFF	TGTGCCACCAGCAGTGGGACAGGGGGCTTTAGTGAAAAACTGTTTTTT
TRBV6-5	TRBJ1-2	TRBD1	NA	CASRGTGNYGYTF	TGTGCCAGCAGGGGGACAGGGAACTATGGCTACACCTTC
TRBV15	TRBJ2-7	TRBD1	NA	CATSVRTGKPYEQYF	TGTGCCACCAGCGTACGGACAGGGAAGCCCTACGAGCAGTACTTC
TRBV6-6	TRBJ1-6	TRBD1	NA	CASSRRGTGDFSGGNSPLHF	TGTGCCAGCAGTCGACGAGGGACAGGGGACTTCTCGGGTGGTAATTCACCCCTCCACTTT
TRBV4-2	TRBJ2-4	NA	NA	CASSLSPGSRFPNF	TGTGCCAGCAGCCTATCTCCGGGGAGCAGGTTTCCGAACTTC
TRBV7-9	TRBJ1-5	NA	NA	CASSLALNQPQHF	TGTGCCAGCAGCTTAGCCCTCAATCAGCCCCAGCATTTT
TRBV30	TRBJ1-5	NA	NA	CAWSDGAAITNQPQHF	TGTGCCTGGAGTGATGGGGCAGCCATTACCAATCAGCCCCAGCATTTT
TRBV27	TRBJ2-7	NA	NA	CASSPPSLQDEQYF	TGTGCCAGCAGTCCACCTTCTTTACAGGACGAGCAGTACTTC
TRBV6-1	TRBJ1-3	NA	once	CASSGAVGGINSGNTIYF	TGTGCCAGCAGTGGGGCTGTGGGGGGGATCAACTCTGGAAACACCATATATTTT
TRBV18	TRBJ2-4	NA	NA	CASSPKAGGGNIQYF	TGTGCCAGCTCACCAAAGGCAGGGGGAGGAAACATTCAGTACTTC
TRBV28	TRBJ2-5	NA	NA	CASSFEETQYF	TGTGCCAGCAGTTTCGAGGAGACCCAGTACTTC
TRBV18	TRBJ2-1	TRBD2	NA	CASSPPGLAGGEQFF	TGTGCCAGCTCACCACCGGGGCTAGCGGGCGGTGAGCAGTTCTTC
TRBV3-1/TRBV3-2	TRBJ2-1	NA	NA	CASSLRRSNEQFF	TGTGCCAGCAGCCTCCGGAGGTCCAATGAGCAGTTCTTC
TRBV3-1/TRBV3-2	TRBJ2-1	TRBD1	NA	CASSQGWTGSYNEQFF	TGTGCCAGCAGCCAAGGTTGGACAGGGTCTTACAATGAGCAGTTCTTC
TRBV12-3/TRBV12-4	TRBJ2-1	TRBD2	NA	CASTAGLVHEQFF	TGTGCCAGCACTGCCGGACTAGTTCATGAGCAGTTCTTC
TRBV5-1	TRBJ1-5	NA	NA	CASSLSGEGQPQHF	TGCGCCAGCAGCTTGTCCGGGGAGGGTCAGCCCCAGCATTTT
TRBV3-1/TRBV3-2	TRBJ1-2	NA	NA	CASSHRTDGYTF	TGTGCCAGCAGCCACAGGACAGATGGCTACACCTTC
TRBV3-1/TRBV3-2	TRBJ1-5	NA	NA	CASSQGPQQNQPQHF	TGTGCCAGCAGCCAAGGGCCACAGCAAAATCAGCCCCAGCATTTT
TRBV27	TRBJ2-7	TRBD2	NA	CASSLRGLAAPYEQYF	TGTGCCAGCAGTTTGCGGGGACTAGCGGCGCCCTACGAGCAGTACTTC
TRBV12-3/TRBV12-4	TRBJ1-4	NA	NA	CASGVKQAEKLFF	TGTGCCAGCGGCGTAAAGCAGGCTGAAAAACTGTTTTTT
TRBV10-3	TRBJ2-3	NA	few	CAIRIGTDTQYF	TGTGCCATCAGGATCGGTACAGATACGCAGTATTTT
TRBV14	TRBJ2-4	TRBD1	NA	CASSQEKGAVESVAKNIQYF	TGTGCCAGCAGCCAAGAAAAGGGGGCGGTCGAATCGGTAGCCAAAAACATTCAGTACTTC
TRBV7-2	TRBJ2-2	NA	NA	CASSLGGLSTGELFF	TGTGCCAGCAGCTTAGGAGGGCTCAGCACCGGGGAGCTGTTTTTT
TRBV28	TRBJ1-2	TRBD1	NA	CASRHGTELYGYTF	TGTGCCAGCAGACACGGGACAGAGTTATATGGCTACACCTTC
TRBV2	TRBJ2-2	TRBD1	NA	CASSVDRVSGELFF	TGTGCCAGCAGTGTAGACAGGGTGTCCGGGGAGCTGTTTTTT
TRBV6-2/TRBV6-3	TRBJ2-3	NA	NA	CASSSGWQASTDTQYF	TGTGCCAGCAGCTCCGGCTGGCAGGCTAGCACAGATACGCAGTATTTT
TRBV28	TRBJ2-5	TRBD1	NA	CASSQWTGGIQETQYF	TGTGCCAGCAGCCAATGGACAGGGGGAATCCAAGAGACCCAGTACTTC
TRBV6-4	TRBJ2-2	TRBD1	NA	CASRTTGDTGELFF	TGTGCCAGCAGAACAACAGGGGACACCGGGGAGCTGTTTTTT
TRBV6-6	TRBJ2-7	NA	NA	CATRQERFGEQYF	TGTGCCACTAGACAGGAACGGTTTGGCGAGCAGTACTTC
TRBV6-2/TRBV6-3	TRBJ1-5	NA	NA	CASSYSWGHSNQPQHF	TGTGCCAGCAGTTACTCGTGGGGGCACTCCAATCAGCCCCAGCATTTT
TRBV7-8	TRBJ1-1	TRBD1	few	CASSSGQGLNTEAFF	TGTGCCAGCAGCTCGGGACAGGGGTTGAACACTGAAGCTTTCTTT
TRBV6-5	TRBJ2-3	TRBD2	NA	CASSVAGISTDTQYF	TGTGCCAGCAGCGTAGCGGGGATTAGCACAGATACGCAGTATTTT
TRBV5-6	TRBJ2-3	TRBD1	NA	CASTPTGGSTDTQYF	TGTGCCAGCACCCCTACAGGGGGCAGCACAGATACGCAGTATTTT
TRBV13	TRBJ2-5	TRBD2	NA	CASSLGGGTRAETQYF	TGTGCCAGCAGCTTAGGCGGGGGGACTCGCGCAGAGACCCAGTACTTC
TRBV4-2	TRBJ1-2	TRBD1	NA	CASSARTGGDYGYTF	TGTGCCAGCAGCGCCCGGACAGGGGGCGACTATGGCTACACCTTC